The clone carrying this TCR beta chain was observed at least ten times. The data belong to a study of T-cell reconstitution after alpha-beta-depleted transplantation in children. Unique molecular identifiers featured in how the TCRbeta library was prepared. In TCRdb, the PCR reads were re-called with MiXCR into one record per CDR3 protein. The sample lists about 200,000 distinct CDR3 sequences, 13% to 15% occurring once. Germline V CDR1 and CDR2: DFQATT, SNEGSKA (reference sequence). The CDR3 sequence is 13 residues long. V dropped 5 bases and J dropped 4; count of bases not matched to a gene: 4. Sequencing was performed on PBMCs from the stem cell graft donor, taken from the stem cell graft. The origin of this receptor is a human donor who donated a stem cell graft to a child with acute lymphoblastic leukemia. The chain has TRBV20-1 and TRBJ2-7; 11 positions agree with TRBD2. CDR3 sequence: CSALAGGSYEQYF. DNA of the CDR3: TGCAGTGCTCTAGCGGGAGGTTCGTACGAGCAGTACTTC.